The 21 T cell receptor beta chains below come from one sample, sequenced in a study of identical twins. Each CDR3 protein gets one entry after TCRdb re-called the 5' RACE reads with MiXCR. The sample lists 400,000 to 550,000 distinct CDR3 sequences, 20% to 30% occurring once. These data are also associated with another study on T cells expressing NK-cell markers.

The sequencing input was CD4+ T cells sorted from blood. The receptors here all came from a woman aged 18-30 years in good health.

V is TRBV7-2 and J is TRBJ2-5; no reliable D call. Trimming removed 4 bases at V and 2 bases at J, with 8 bases between. Germline V gene sequence: CDR1 SGHTA, CDR2 FQGNSA. The CDR3 runs 13 residues. The CDR3 region has the DNA TGTGCCAGCAGCTCATCCCGTCAAGAGACCCAGTACTTC. Encoded protein: CASSSSRQETQYF. The complete variable domain, with remaining parts taken from reference TRBV7-2 and TRBJ2-5, reads GAGVSQSPSNKVTEKGKDVELRCDPISGHTALYWYRQSLGQGLEFLIYFQGNSAPDKSGLPSDRFSAERTGGSVSTLTIQRTQQEDSAVYLCASSSSRQETQYFGPGTRLLVL.

In this sample, this clonotype turned up many times. V gene TRBV5-1 combines with J gene TRBJ2-2; D uncertain. This CDR3 comprises 12 residues. The germline V and J ends were trimmed by 4 bases and 8 bases, with 9 bases remaining between them. Germline-derived CDR1 and CDR2 are SGHRS and YFSETQ. CDR3 DNA: TGCGCCAGCAGCCTTAGTGGTGGGGAGCTGTTTTTT. Its translation: CASSLSGGELFF.

The chain is built from TRBV6-2 or TRBV6-3 and TRBJ1-1; D gene uncertain. The germline V and J ends were trimmed by 2 bases and 3 bases, with 13 bases remaining between them. The germline V gene encodes CDR1 MNHEY and CDR2 SVGEGT. This CDR3 contains 15 residues. CDR3 nucleotide sequence: TGTGCCAGCAGTTACAGAGGTAGAAGTCACACTGAAGCTTTCTTT. Translating gives CASSYRGRSHTEAFF.

The chain combines TRBV5-1 with TRBJ2-5, with 9 bases aligning to TRBD2. The length of the CDR3 is 15 residues. Germline assignment: CDR1 SGHRS and CDR2 YFSETQ. The ends lost 2 bases at V and 4 bases at J; junction bases unmatched: 6. The CDR3 nucleotides read TGCGCCAGCAGCTTTTTAGCGGGAGCCGGAGAGACCCAGTACTTC. It encodes CASSFLAGAGETQYF. Based on the CDR3 plus reference TRBV5-1 and TRBJ2-5, the full variable domain is KAGVTQTPRYLIKTRGQQVTLSCSPISGHRSVSWYQQTPGQGLQFLFEYFSETQRNKGNFPGRFSGRQFSNSRSEMNVSTLELGDSALYLCASSFLAGAGETQYFGPGTRLLVL.

The J gene is TRBJ2-3, the V gene TRBV27; TRBD2 aligns across 8 bases. The CDR3 contains 16 residues. In germline, CDR1 is MNHEY, CDR2 SMNVEV (reference sequence). V dropped 6 bases and J dropped 1; count of bases not matched to a gene: 9. CDR3 amino acids: CASRPFLAGRTDTQYF. Written as DNA, the CDR3 is TGTGCCAGCAGGCCCTTTCTAGCGGGTCGCACAGATACGCAGTATTTT.

This chain connects TRBV5-1 to TRBJ2-3; 10 bases map to TRBD2. The CDR3 loop spans 14 amino acids. The germline gives CDR1 SGHRS, CDR2 YFSETQ. V lost 3 bases to trimming and J lost 6 bases; unmatched junction nucleotides: 4. CDR3 bases: TGCGCCAGCAGCTCTAGCGGGGGCAGGGATACGCAGTATTTT. Its protein is CASSSSGGRDTQYF.

The chain uses TRBV12-3 or TRBV12-4 and TRBJ2-7; no firm D call. This CDR3 contains 13 residues. The ends were cut back, 3 bases at V and 3 bases at J, with 9 bases in the middle. The CDR3 loop is CASSFQAGYEQYF. The CDR3 DNA sequence: TGTGCCAGCAGTTTTCAAGCAGGCTACGAGCAGTACTTC.

This clonotype was seen just once. This chain links TRBV29-1 with TRBJ1-1, with TRBD1 as a possible D gene (6 bases). The V end lost 4 bases, the J end lost 6 bases, and 9 bases lay between the germline ends. Looked up from germline, CDR1 is SQVTM and CDR2 is ANQGSEA. CDR3 size: 11 residues. CDR3 sequence (DNA): TGCAGCGTTGCCAGGGGACCTGAAGCTTTCTTT. Encoded protein: CSVARGPEAFF.

A few counts support this clonotype. V is TRBV20-1 and J is TRBJ2-3; the D gene is possibly TRBD2 (5 bases). V gave up 6 bases and J gave up 3 bases, with 19 bases separating them. CDR1 is DFQATT and CDR2 is SNEGSKA in the germline V gene (reference sequence). The CDR3 is 15 residues long. The CDR3 sequence is CSAALRTQKTDTQYF. In nucleotides, the CDR3 is TGCAGTGCCGCACTTCGGACTCAGAAAACAGATACGCAGTATTTT.

In nucleotides, the CDR3 is TGCAGTGCTGTCCGGGACAGGGGATACGAGCAGTACTTC. Translated, it gives CSAVRDRGYEQYF. The chain employs TRBV20-1 and TRBJ2-7, with 10 positions matching TRBD1. CDR1 and CDR2 (germline): DFQATT, SNEGSKA (reference sequence). Trimming took 5 bases from V and 4 from J; bases not matched to a gene: 5. This CDR3 spans 13 amino acids.

The chain employs TRBV6-5 and TRBJ2-7; the D gene is possibly TRBD1 (6 bases). V was cut by 6 bases and J by 2 bases, with 8 bases left in between. Germline loops: CDR1 MNHEY, CDR2 SVGAGI. The CDR3 totals 12 residues. CDR3 sequence reads: CASRQGTYEQYF. DNA of the CDR3: TGTGCCAGCAGACAGGGAACCTACGAGCAGTACTTC.

This clonotype showed up just a few times. The genes are TRBV6-6 and TRBJ1-1; D is unclear. CDR3 length equals 12 residues. Trimming left V 5 bases short and J 1 base short, with 5 bases between. Germline CDR1 reads MNHNY; CDR2 reads SVGAGI (reference sequence). CDR3 sequence: CASSHQNTEAFF. The CDR3 nucleotides are TGTGCCAGCAGTCACCAGAACACTGAAGCTTTCTTT.

This clonotype was counted many times. The gene calls are TRBV12-3 or TRBV12-4 and TRBJ2-5, with 10 bases fitting TRBD2. The CDR3 totals 13 residues. V shed 4 bases and J 4 bases; nucleotides not matched to a gene: 0. This CDR3 reads CASSSSGRETQYF. DNA for the CDR3: TGTGCCAGCAGTTCTAGCGGGAGAGAGACCCAGTACTTC.

The chain uses TRBV11-2 and TRBJ2-1, with 10 bases aligning to TRBD2. Germline V CDR1 and CDR2: SGHAT, FQNNGV. With 6 bases clipped from V and 2 bases from J, the junction kept 7 bases outside the gene matches. This CDR3 region has 16 residues. The DNA of the CDR3 is TGTGCCAGCAGACCGTCTAGCGGGAGAGCCTACAATGAGCAGTTCTTC. It is translated as CASRPSSGRAYNEQFF.

In its sample, this clonotype was seen a few times. The genes are TRBV5-1 and TRBJ1-1; D might be TRBD1 (6 bases). This CDR3 region has 13 residues. V was trimmed by 4 bases and J by 6 bases, leaving 13 bases between them. CDR1 SGHRS and CDR2 YFSETQ come from the germline V gene. CDR3 protein: CASSTGTSAEAFF. Written as DNA, the CDR3 is TGCGCCAGCAGCACCGGGACATCCGCTGAAGCTTTCTTT.

This clonotype was counted a few times. CDR3 in amino acids: CSASPGTGDYGYTF. CDR3 nucleotides: TGCAGTGCTAGCCCCGGGACAGGGGACTATGGCTACACCTTC. The V and J genes are TRBV20-1 and TRBJ1-2; 10 nucleotides match TRBD1. The CDR3 is made up of 14 amino acids. The V and J ends lost 3 bases and 3 bases, in that order; junction bases with no gene match: 4. Germline V gene lookup returns CDR1 DFQATT and CDR2 SNEGSKA (reference sequence).

The chain has TRBV10-1 and TRBJ2-1; D is undetermined. The CDR3 totals 13 residues. The germline CDR1 and CDR2 sequences are WNHNN and SYGVQD (reference sequence). Trimming took 1 base from V and 4 from J, leaving 5 bases between them. CDR3 nucleotide sequence: TGCGCCAGCAGTGAGTACGGGTACAATGAGCAGTTCTTC. Protein: CASSEYGYNEQFF.

This clonotype was recorded many times. As DNA, the CDR3 is TGTGCCAGCAGCTTTTATCAGGGAACTAATGAAAAACTGTTTTTT. It specifies CASSFYQGTNEKLFF. V usage is TRBV7-9 and J usage is TRBJ1-4, with D tentatively TRBD1 (5 bases). Germline-derived CDR1 and CDR2 are SEHNR and FQNEAQ (reference sequence). V lost 3 bases to trimming and J lost 1 base, with 9 bases between them. The CDR3 is 15 amino acids.

This clonotype has a handful of counts. The J gene is TRBJ2-2, the V gene TRBV3-1, with 10 bases lining up with TRBD2. V was pared by 1 base and J by 3 bases, with 8 bases of the junction left unmatched. This CDR3 has 18 amino acids. The germline CDR1 and CDR2 sequences are LGHDT and YNNKEL (reference sequence). In nucleotides, the CDR3 is TGTGCCAGCAGCCAAGGGCCAGCGGGGGGGGAATACACCGGGGAGCTGTTTTTT. It codes for CASSQGPAGGEYTGELFF.

The chain carries TRBV29-1 and TRBJ1-1; maybe TRBD1 (5 bases). With 4 bases removed from V and 6 bases from J, the gap between germline ends came to 18 bases. CDR1 and CDR2 (germline): SQVTM, ANQGSEA. This CDR3 is 14 amino acids long. CDR3 in amino acids: CSVGPGSIAAEAFF. CDR3 nucleotides: TGCAGCGTTGGGCCAGGGTCGATAGCGGCTGAAGCTTTCTTT.

This clonotype was seen more than once but under ten times. The genes are TRBV2 and TRBJ2-1; D call uncertain. V was cut by 5 bases and J by 4 bases, with 12 bases left in between. In germline, CDR1 is SNHLY, CDR2 FYNNEI. The CDR3 covers 14 residues. CDR3: CASSSVSLYNEQFF. The CDR3 DNA is TGTGCCAGCAGTTCGGTCTCGCTTTACAATGAGCAGTTCTTC.